This TCR beta chain was profiled in a study of blood T cell repertoires in COVID-19 (TCRdb year 2020). Concerning the study at large: The collaborator samples originated in the United States, Italy and Spain and spanned the acute and convalescent phases of COVID-19. Samples came from the ongoing ImmuneRACE study (first 160 participants) plus 1,254 subjects from 6 global collaborators. Subjects who had been exposed to COVID-19, were actively infected with it, or had recovered from it provided the deeply sampled blood TCRbeta repertoires that made up the dataset. The prospective study material was composed of cDNA or gDNA derived from T cells, B-cell-depleted T cells, or PBMCs. A freely available public database, intended as a resource for researchers studying the immune response to SARS-CoV-2, is where the repertoires were released. Where available, HLA class I and class II types were taken from metadata supplied by the sample provider and were not determined by assay-based typing. Nearly every sample came with metadata listing a de-identified subject ID, COVID-19 status, age in years and sex.

Results and caveats for the whole study, not just this receptor: The quantity of clinical and demographic metadata differed by source and by participant and was supplied without curation.

Of note for this clone: This clone's antigen is unknown. It has no much larger one-base neighbor in the sample; base qualities were not kept.

The CDR3 goes from the cysteine to the phenylalanine over 15 residues. Solely the CDR3 DNA is kept, with 45 bases framed from the first base. CDR1 and CDR2 (LGHNT, FRNRAP) derive from the germline V gene. Germline trimming: 0 bases from V, 8 bases from J; junction bases outside gene matches: 7. TCRbeta CDR3 regions were amplified from genomic DNA using the immunoSEQ Assay, a bias-controlled multiplex PCR. Regarding the original processing steps: The number of nucleated cells in each sample was estimated by amplification of reference gene primers within the assay. Sequence reads were collapsed and filtered to measure the absolute abundance of every unique TCRbeta CDR3 rearrangement. For each sample, productive Simpson clonality was calculated by taking the square root of Simpson's diversity index across productive rearrangements. Here the immuneACCESS table is served through TCRdb, limited to in-frame sequences with V and J called. Missing clones are a known gap in these copies; in checked studies unresolved V genes cover under half, and the rest lacks a known reason. V and J calls and clone size come straight from that table; D and trimming were deduced from the DNA. This sample holds approximately 670,000 clones; about 90% were observed only once. In total, the top ten clones hold about 0.24% of the sample.

The collaborating institutions used their own protocols to collect whole blood in K2EDTA tubes. For TCRbeta analysis, collaborator samples were shipped as frozen whole blood, as isolated PBMCs, or as DNA extracted from either sample type. The chain is assembled from TRBV12-5 and TRBJ2-1; 7 junctional bases match TRBD2. The origin of this receptor is a woman under 30 with acute or convalescent COVID-19. Sequenced sample: peripheral blood. The nucleotide sequence reads as follows: TGTGCTAGTGGTTTGGTCGCGACTAGCTTCGATGAGCAGTTCTTC. Translated, this gives CASGLVATSFDEQFF.